The T cell receptor beta chain described here comes from a study of T cells in Graves' hyperthyroidism and ophthalmopathy. Using RNA transcripts as the source, TCR beta CDR3 regions were amplified. Using the HTBI primer set, a first-round RT-PCR was run on the TCR CDR3. TCRdb reprocessed the multiplex PCR reads via MiXCR and lists one record per CDR3 protein. The data contain hundreds of thousands of distinct CDR3 sequences, over 35% of them singletons. Notes on this clonotype: Its antigen is not known. Mismatch with germline at one junction end may stem from a read error.

The germline CDR1 and CDR2 sequences are SGHRS and YFSETQ. The CDR3 totals 15 residues. Graves' hyperthyroidism is called stable when ophthalmopathy does not progress within 18 months. For the diagnoses, clinical symptoms, serum thyroxine and TRAb, thyroid ultrasound and orbital computed tomography were used. Study-wide findings and caveats: Blood held most thyroid clonotypes expanded above 0.001 frequency.

This clonotype was sampled from a woman aged 35 to 49 with Graves' hyperthyroidism. The specimen was blood. The rearrangement links TRBV5-1 to TRBJ1-1, with a possible D match to TRBD1 (5 bases). The CDR3, as DNA: TGTGCCAGCAGTTTGACTTCAGGGAATTTCGCTGAAGCTTTCTTT. Its translation: CASSLTSGNFAEAFF.